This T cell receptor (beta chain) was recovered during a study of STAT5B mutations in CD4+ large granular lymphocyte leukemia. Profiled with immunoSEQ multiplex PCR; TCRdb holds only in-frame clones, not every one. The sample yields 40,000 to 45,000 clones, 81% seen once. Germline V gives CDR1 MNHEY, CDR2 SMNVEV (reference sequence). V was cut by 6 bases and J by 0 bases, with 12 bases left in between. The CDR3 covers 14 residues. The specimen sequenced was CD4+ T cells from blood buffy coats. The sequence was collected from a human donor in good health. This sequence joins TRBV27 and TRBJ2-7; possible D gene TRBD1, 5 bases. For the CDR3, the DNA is TGTGCCAGCAGGGTCCAGGGTTACTCCTACGAGCAGTACTTC. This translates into CASRVQGYSYEQYF.